The rows below give T cell receptor beta chains drawn from one sample of a study of control samples from healthy donors and cancer patients. Assay: immunoSEQ multiplex PCR; the TCRdb copy retains only in-frame clones and omits some. The sample includes about 85,000 clones, about 89% of them seen just once. The specimen sequenced was blood. These receptors all stem from an older woman in good health. CDR3s include the opening cysteine and the closing phenylalanine or tryptophan. The order of the fields is V gene, J gene, clone size, D gene, CDR3 DNA, CDR3 protein. A D gene is named only where the DNA matches it firmly. Clone size, where shown, is once, few, many, or a class for clones that have expanded.

v_gene: TRBV5-4
j_gene: TRBJ1-2
abundance: NA
d_gene: NA
CDR3nt: TGTGCCAGCAGCCAGAGTACCGGGACGGCCTATGGCTACACCTTC
CDR3aa: CASSQSTGTAYGYTF

v_gene: TRBV14
j_gene: TRBJ2-2
abundance: NA
d_gene: NA
CDR3nt: TGTGCCAGCAGCCAAGTCTCCGGGGCCCTATGGACCGGGGAGCTGTTTTTT
CDR3aa: CASSQVSGALWTGELFF

v_gene: TRBV28
j_gene: TRBJ2-6
abundance: once
d_gene: NA
CDR3nt: TGTGCCAGCACCTCCCCATCGGGATCTGGGGCCAACGTCCTGACTTTC
CDR3aa: CASTSPSGSGANVLTF

v_gene: TRBV30
j_gene: TRBJ2-2
abundance: NA
d_gene: NA
CDR3nt: TGTGCCTGGAGTGTAGGGGTTAGTGGGGAGCTGTTTTTT
CDR3aa: CAWSVGVSGELFF

v_gene: TRBV5-1
j_gene: TRBJ2-5
abundance: NA
d_gene: TRBD1
CDR3nt: TGCGCCAGCAGCGGTAGGACAGGGGGGGAGACCCAGTACTTC
CDR3aa: CASSGRTGGETQYF

v_gene: TRBV6-2/TRBV6-3
j_gene: TRBJ2-2
abundance: NA
d_gene: TRBD2
CDR3nt: TGTGCCAGCAGTTGGGGACTAATAGTGGCCGGGGAGCTGTTTTTT
CDR3aa: CASSWGLIVAGELFF

v_gene: TRBV7-6
j_gene: TRBJ2-5
abundance: NA
d_gene: NA
CDR3nt: TGTGCCAGCAGCTTCACAACTATAGGGGAGACCCAGTACTTC
CDR3aa: CASSFTTIGETQYF

v_gene: TRBV15
j_gene: TRBJ1-2
abundance: NA
d_gene: NA
CDR3nt: TGTGCCACCAGCAGAGTATCGGGTGGCTACACCTTC
CDR3aa: CATSRVSGGYTF

v_gene: TRBV18
j_gene: TRBJ1-2
abundance: NA
d_gene: NA
CDR3nt: TGTGCCAGCTCACCTCTAGGCGATATTGGCGGCTACACCTTC
CDR3aa: CASSPLGDIGGYTF

v_gene: TRBV5-1
j_gene: TRBJ1-2
abundance: NA
d_gene: NA
CDR3nt: TGCGCCAGCAGCTTGGTAGCCTCAGATGGCTACACCTTC
CDR3aa: CASSLVASDGYTF

v_gene: TRBV4-2
j_gene: TRBJ2-3
abundance: NA
d_gene: TRBD2
CDR3nt: TGTGCCAGCAGCCTCCGGGGGGCTAGCGGGCATACGCAGTATTTT
CDR3aa: CASSLRGASGHTQYF

v_gene: TRBV11-2
j_gene: TRBJ2-7
abundance: NA
d_gene: TRBD2
CDR3nt: TGTGCCAGCAGCCTGGGGTCTAGCGGGCCTTACTACGAGCAGTACTTC
CDR3aa: CASSLGSSGPYYEQYF

v_gene: TRBV5-1
j_gene: TRBJ1-2
abundance: few
d_gene: NA
CDR3nt: TGCGCCAGCAGCCCGGACCCCGAGAGTGGCTACACCTTC
CDR3aa: CASSPDPESGYTF

v_gene: TRBV2
j_gene: TRBJ1-5
abundance: NA
d_gene: TRBD1
CDR3nt: TGTGCCAGTTTGGGACAGTCAAATCAGCCCCAGCATTTT
CDR3aa: CASLGQSNQPQHF

v_gene: TRBV5-4
j_gene: TRBJ2-5
abundance: NA
d_gene: NA
CDR3nt: TGTGCCAGCAGCTTGCCAGGGGAGACCCAGTACTTC
CDR3aa: CASSLPGETQYF

v_gene: TRBV11-3
j_gene: TRBJ1-1
abundance: NA
d_gene: NA
CDR3nt: TGTGCCAGCAGCTCAGAATCCTGGGTAAAGCACACTGAAGCTTTCTTT
CDR3aa: CASSSESWVKHTEAFF

v_gene: TRBV24-1
j_gene: TRBJ1-5
abundance: NA
d_gene: TRBD1
CDR3nt: TGTGCCACCAGTGTCGGGGACAGGGGGAGCAATCAGCCCCAGCATTTT
CDR3aa: CATSVGDRGSNQPQHF

v_gene: TRBV19
j_gene: TRBJ2-1
abundance: NA
d_gene: TRBD2
CDR3nt: TGTGCCAGTAGCCCCGGACTAGCGGGGGGGAATGAGCAGTTCTTC
CDR3aa: CASSPGLAGGNEQFF

v_gene: TRBV27
j_gene: TRBJ1-2
abundance: few
d_gene: NA
CDR3nt: TGTGCCAGCAGTTTATCGTGGGGGGGATATGGCTACACCTTC
CDR3aa: CASSLSWGGYGYTF

v_gene: TRBV6-6
j_gene: TRBJ1-1
abundance: NA
d_gene: NA
CDR3nt: TGTGCCAGCAGTTACGCAGGGGCCTGGACTGAAGCTTTCTTT
CDR3aa: CASSYAGAWTEAFF

v_gene: TRBV10-2
j_gene: TRBJ2-2
abundance: NA
d_gene: NA
CDR3nt: TGCGCCAGCAGTGAGTCGGACACCGGGGAGCTGTTTTTT
CDR3aa: CASSESDTGELFF

v_gene: TRBV28
j_gene: TRBJ2-1
abundance: NA
d_gene: NA
CDR3nt: TGTGCCAGCAGTCCGGACATGAGCTCCTACAATGAGCAGTTCTTC
CDR3aa: CASSPDMSSYNEQFF

v_gene: TRBV28
j_gene: TRBJ1-5
abundance: NA
d_gene: TRBD1
CDR3nt: TGTGCCAGCAACATAGTGACAGGGGCCCAGCATTTT
CDR3aa: CASNIVTGAQHF

v_gene: TRBV6-5
j_gene: TRBJ2-1
abundance: NA
d_gene: TRBD1
CDR3nt: TGTGCCAGCGTCGACAGGGGATACAATGAGCAGTTCTTC
CDR3aa: CASVDRGYNEQFF

v_gene: TRBV9
j_gene: TRBJ2-1
abundance: NA
d_gene: TRBD2
CDR3nt: TGTGCCAGCAGTGCCCATAGGCGGGAAGCGGGGAGTGAGCAGTTCTTC
CDR3aa: CASSAHRREAGSEQFF

v_gene: TRBV7-3
j_gene: TRBJ2-2
abundance: NA
d_gene: NA
CDR3nt: TGTGCCAGCAGCTTACAGCCCTGGGGAACGGACGGGGAGCTGTTTTTT
CDR3aa: CASSLQPWGTDGELFF

v_gene: TRBV20-1
j_gene: TRBJ1-2
abundance: NA
d_gene: NA
CDR3nt: TGCAGTGCTAGTGGGAATGGTGGCTACACCTTC
CDR3aa: CSASGNGGYTF

v_gene: TRBV28
j_gene: TRBJ2-7
abundance: NA
d_gene: TRBD1
CDR3nt: TGTGCCAGCAGTTCCGGACAGGGAGTTTTCGAGTCCGGGGCCTGGAGGATTTCCTACGAGCAGTACTTC
CDR3aa: CASSSGQGVFESGAWRISYEQYF

v_gene: TRBV20-1
j_gene: TRBJ2-2
abundance: NA
d_gene: NA
CDR3nt: TGCAGTGCTAGTCGCGACGGGACTCTGGTCGGGGAGCTGTTTTTT
CDR3aa: CSASRDGTLVGELFF

v_gene: TRBV5-1
j_gene: TRBJ1-1
abundance: once
d_gene: NA
CDR3nt: TGCGCCAGCAGCTTGGAAGGCGGGGGAGACACTGAAGCTTTCTTT
CDR3aa: CASSLEGGGDTEAFF

v_gene: TRBV6-5
j_gene: TRBJ2-2
abundance: NA
d_gene: TRBD2
CDR3nt: TGTGCCAGCAGTTTTACGGCGGGGGGGAACACCGGGGAGCTGTTTTTT
CDR3aa: CASSFTAGGNTGELFF

v_gene: TRBV5-8
j_gene: TRBJ1-4
abundance: NA
d_gene: NA
CDR3nt: TGTGCCAGCAGCCAACGGGGGGCGCAGAGGGAAAAACTGTTTTTT
CDR3aa: CASSQRGAQREKLFF

v_gene: TRBV10-3
j_gene: TRBJ1-2
abundance: NA
d_gene: NA
CDR3nt: TGTGCCACCGTTGGACAGCTTACTAACTATGGCTACACCTTC
CDR3aa: CATVGQLTNYGYTF

v_gene: TRBV5-1
j_gene: TRBJ2-7
abundance: NA
d_gene: NA
CDR3nt: TGCGCCAGCAGCGGGTTTTACTCCTACGAGCAGTACTTC
CDR3aa: CASSGFYSYEQYF

v_gene: TRBV5-1
j_gene: TRBJ2-3
abundance: NA
d_gene: NA
CDR3nt: TGCGCCAGCAGCTTGGGAACTTCTCTGATAAGCACAGATACGCAGTATTTT
CDR3aa: CASSLGTSLISTDTQYF

v_gene: TRBV5-1
j_gene: TRBJ2-2
abundance: NA
d_gene: NA
CDR3nt: TGCGCCAGCAGCTTGGTGCAGACGAACACCGGGGAGCTGTTTTTT
CDR3aa: CASSLVQTNTGELFF

v_gene: TRBV9
j_gene: TRBJ2-1
abundance: NA
d_gene: NA
CDR3nt: TGTGCCAGCAGCTCCCGAGGCGGGAATGAGCAGTTCTTC
CDR3aa: CASSSRGGNEQFF

v_gene: TRBV24-1
j_gene: TRBJ2-5
abundance: NA
d_gene: TRBD1
CDR3nt: TGTGCCACCAGTGATCCTACAGGGGACGGAGAGACCCAGTACTTC
CDR3aa: CATSDPTGDGETQYF

v_gene: TRBV2
j_gene: TRBJ1-6
abundance: NA
d_gene: TRBD1
CDR3nt: TGTGCCAGCAACGGACAGGGGAATTCACCCCTCCACTTT
CDR3aa: CASNGQGNSPLHF

v_gene: TRBV6-2/TRBV6-3
j_gene: TRBJ2-7
abundance: NA
d_gene: TRBD1
CDR3nt: TGTGCCAGCAACCCCGGGACAGTCACCTACGAGCAGTACTTC
CDR3aa: CASNPGTVTYEQYF

v_gene: TRBV7-2
j_gene: TRBJ1-5
abundance: NA
d_gene: NA
CDR3nt: TGTGCCAGCGCCCTTTACAATCAGCCCCAGCATTTT
CDR3aa: CASALYNQPQHF

v_gene: TRBV15
j_gene: TRBJ2-5
abundance: NA
d_gene: NA
CDR3nt: TGTGCCACCAGCCGGTCACCGGGAGAGACCCAGTACTTC
CDR3aa: CATSRSPGETQYF

v_gene: TRBV28
j_gene: TRBJ1-1
abundance: NA
d_gene: NA
CDR3nt: TGTGCCAGCAGCATCCGTGCGGGTTTAGAAGCTTTCTTT
CDR3aa: CASSIRAGLEAFF

v_gene: TRBV29-1
j_gene: TRBJ1-2
abundance: once
d_gene: NA
CDR3nt: TGCAGCGTTGAACCCCTTAAAGGGGGTGGCTACACCTTC
CDR3aa: CSVEPLKGGGYTF

v_gene: TRBV5-1
j_gene: TRBJ2-2
abundance: few
d_gene: NA
CDR3nt: TGCGCCAGCAGCTTGGACAGGATCCTCACCGGGGAGCTGTTTTTT
CDR3aa: CASSLDRILTGELFF

v_gene: TRBV4-2
j_gene: TRBJ2-1
abundance: NA
d_gene: NA
CDR3nt: TGTGCCAGCAGCCAAGGGAAGCGGGCGGATGGCTACAATGAGCAGTTCTTC
CDR3aa: CASSQGKRADGYNEQFF

v_gene: TRBV7-8
j_gene: TRBJ2-2
abundance: NA
d_gene: TRBD2
CDR3nt: TGTGCCAGCAGCTTTGGGCTAGCGGGAGGCCCTAACACCGGGGAGCTGTTTTTT
CDR3aa: CASSFGLAGGPNTGELFF

v_gene: TRBV7-2
j_gene: TRBJ2-5
abundance: NA
d_gene: TRBD1
CDR3nt: TGTGCCAGCAGCACGGACAGGGTAGGAGAGACCCAGTACTTC
CDR3aa: CASSTDRVGETQYF

v_gene: TRBV27
j_gene: TRBJ1-2
abundance: NA
d_gene: TRBD1
CDR3nt: TGTGCCAGCAGTTTTATGGCCCAGGGGGGGGGCGGCTACACCTTC
CDR3aa: CASSFMAQGGGGYTF

v_gene: TRBV11-3
j_gene: TRBJ2-2
abundance: NA
d_gene: TRBD2
CDR3nt: TGTGCCAGCAGCCTCGGGGGGGTAAACACCGGGGAGCTGTTTTTT
CDR3aa: CASSLGGVNTGELFF

v_gene: TRBV9
j_gene: TRBJ1-3
abundance: NA
d_gene: NA
CDR3nt: TGTGCCAGCAGATTCTCCCTGCCTCGGTTAGTGTCTGGAAACACCATATATTTT
CDR3aa: CASRFSLPRLVSGNTIYF

v_gene: TRBV9
j_gene: TRBJ1-2
abundance: NA
d_gene: TRBD1
CDR3nt: TGTGCCAGCAGCTCCGGACAGGTCTCCCTCTATGGCTACACCTTC
CDR3aa: CASSSGQVSLYGYTF

v_gene: TRBV20-1
j_gene: TRBJ2-2
abundance: NA
d_gene: TRBD2
CDR3nt: TGCAGTGCTAGTCCGGCTAGCGGGAGCACCGGGGAGCTGTTTTTT
CDR3aa: CSASPASGSTGELFF

v_gene: TRBV18
j_gene: TRBJ1-2
abundance: once
d_gene: NA
CDR3nt: TGTGCCAGCTCACAACTTAACTATGGCTACACCTTC
CDR3aa: CASSQLNYGYTF

v_gene: TRBV11-2
j_gene: TRBJ1-1
abundance: NA
d_gene: NA
CDR3nt: TGTGCCACCGCGGGGCTCAGGAAGACTGAAGCTTTCTTT
CDR3aa: CATAGLRKTEAFF